This TCR beta chain was observed in a study of Ad26.COV2.S vaccination and SARS-CoV-2 variants. As to treatment: around 19 received Ad26.COV2.S at low or high dose, single or two shots; about 5 received placebo; per-sample allocation not given. Sampling was done on day 63 after the first vaccine or placebo injection. The CDR3 has 15 residues. V gave up 4 bases and J gave up 2 bases, with 12 bases separating them. Germline V gives CDR1 LNHDA, CDR2 SQIVND (reference sequence). Profiling relied on immunoSEQ multiplex PCR, and the TCRdb table lists in-frame clones only, not all of them. Among around 300,000 clones listed, approximately 90% were seen once.

The chain is built from TRBV19 and TRBJ2-1; possible D gene TRBD2, 5 bases. The clonotype was recovered from a person between 18 and 65 years old who received the Ad26.COV2.S COVID-19 vaccine or a placebo. Sequences were derived from peripheral blood, sampled in a trial of Ad26.COV2.S vaccine versus placebo. The CDR3 nucleotides read TGTGCCAGTAGTACTGAAGCGGCGACCTACAATGAGCAGTTCTTC. This sequence encodes CASSTEAATYNEQFF. The whole variable domain, filled in from reference TRBV19 and TRBJ2-1, reads DGGITQSPKYLFRKEGQNVTLSCEQNLNHDAMYWYRQDPGQGLRLIYYSQIVNDFQKGDIAEGYSVSREKKESFPLTVTSAQKNPTAFYLCASSTEAATYNEQFFGPGTRLTVL.